This T cell receptor beta chain was found in a study of control samples from healthy donors and cancer patients. The germline gives CDR1 SGHAT, CDR2 FQNNGV. The ends were cut back, 5 bases at V and 7 bases at J, with 12 bases in the middle. The CDR3 runs to 13 residues. Produced via immunoSEQ multiplex PCR; TCRdb's table is partial and in-frame only. The repertoire holds over 150,000 clones, over 80% seen once, with almost 1.5% in the top ten. The sample taken for sequencing was blood. The J gene is TRBJ2-1, the V gene TRBV11-2; no firm D call. This receptor was taken from a man younger than 35 in good health. DNA for the CDR3: TGTGCCAGCAGCCTCCTACAGTCTAATGAGCAGTTCTTC. It codes for CASSLLQSNEQFF.